The present T cell receptor beta chain was sequenced within a study of T cells in Graves' hyperthyroidism and ophthalmopathy. TCR beta CDR3 region amplification was performed from RNA transcripts. Using the HTBI primer set, a first-round RT-PCR was run on the TCR CDR3. TCRdb ran MiXCR on the multiplex PCR reads and lists one entry per CDR3 protein. The sample consists of about 570,000 distinct CDR3 sequences, about 45% of them appearing once. This clonotype was seen repeatedly, ten times or more. The antigen is undetermined. The CDR3 consists of 18 residues. The germline V gene has CDR1 SNHLY and CDR2 FYNNEI. The V end lost 4 bases, the J end lost 5 bases, and 21 bases lay between the germline ends. Uncontrolled infection, other autoimmune disease, pregnancy or lactation led to exclusion. Findings and limits, study-wide: Most expanded thyroid clonotypes above 0.001 recurred in blood. With a median lead of approximately six months before onset, the model predicted ophthalmopathy. Patients with ophthalmopathy were separated from those with stable hyperthyroidism by a 13 V-J model.

V usage is TRBV2 and J usage is TRBJ1-6, with TRBD1 as a possible D gene (6 bases). The source of this sequence is an adult woman with Graves' disease, either hyperthyroidism or ophthalmopathy (not recorded which). Sequenced: peripheral blood or thyroid tissue (not recorded which). The CDR3 DNA reads TGTGCCAGCAGTGCGAATTGGAACCGAGGACAGCATAATTCACCCCTCCACTTT. Translated: CASSANWNRGQHNSPLHF.